One and the same sample provided the 5 T cell receptor beta chains below, sequenced in a study of blood T cell repertoires in COVID-19. The assay was immunoSEQ multiplex PCR, and TCRdb's table has in-frame clones only and misses some. The table shows about 110,000 clones, with roughly 80% occurring only once. Sequenced sample: peripheral blood. These receptors all come from a woman in her sixties or seventies with acute or convalescent COVID-19.

In its sample, this clone was seen many times. The rearrangement joins TRBV5-1 to TRBJ1-2, with D possibly being TRBD1 (5 bases). CDR1 and CDR2 (germline): SGHRS, YFSETQ. Deletions cut 9 bases from V and 0 bases from J, with 12 bases between. The CDR3 runs to 13 residues. Here the CDR3 reads CATAQGANYGYTF. DNA of the CDR3: TGCGCCACTGCCCAGGGCGCTAACTATGGCTACACCTTC.

The chain joins TRBV12-5 to TRBJ2-1; 7 nucleotides line up with TRBD1. Trimming removed 2 bases from V and 3 bases from J; junction bases left unmatched: 4. Germline-derived CDR1 and CDR2 are LGHNT and FRNRAP. The CDR3 contains 15 residues. The CDR3 reads CASGLRGTVYNEQFF. The DNA for the CDR3 is TGTGCTAGTGGTTTGAGGGGGACAGTCTACAATGAGCAGTTCTTC. Full variable domain (remainder filled in from reference TRBV12-5 and TRBJ2-1): DARVTQTPRHKVTEMGQEVTMRCQPILGHNTVFWYRQTMMQGLELLAYFRNRAPLDDSGMPKDRFSAEMPDATLATLKIQPSEPRDSAVYFCASGLRGTVYNEQFFGPGTRLTVL.

This sequence joins TRBV10-3 and TRBJ1-1; 7 positions match TRBD1. V was pared by 7 bases and J by 1 base, with 12 bases of the junction left unmatched. Germline CDR1 reads ENHRY; CDR2 reads SYGVKD. CDR3 length equals 16 residues. CDR3 protein: CAITATDRVGNTEAFF. CDR3 nucleotide sequence: TGTGCCATCACCGCTACAGACAGGGTAGGGAACACTGAAGCTTTCTTT.

V usage is TRBV23-1 and J usage is TRBJ2-7; TRBD1 might be the D (5 bases). TRBV23-1 is designated an ORF whose function remains uncertain. The V end was cut by 4 bases, the J end by 3 bases, with 7 bases between. The CDR3 contains 12 residues. DNA for the CDR3: TGCGCCAGCAGTCTAGGGGTCTACGAGCAGTACTTC. This gives the protein CASSLGVYEQYF.

This rearrangement joins TRBV6-5 to TRBJ1-1; 8 bases map to TRBD1. The trim removed 9 bases at V and 8 bases at J, leaving 5 bases unmatched. The CDR3 consists of 11 residues. CDR1 is MNHEY, CDR2 SVGAGI, per germline. CDR3 nucleotides: TGTGCCAGTACAGGGGGGACAGAAGCTTTCTTT. Protein product: CASTGGTEAFF.